The 10 T cell receptor beta chains reported below all come from one sample, sequenced in a study of cytomegalovirus exposure and HLA in healthy donors. Both 60 Vbeta primers and 13 Jbeta primers went into the PCR. TCRdb's table, derived via immunoSEQ multiplex PCR, lists solely in-frame clones and lacks some. The data contain 130,000 or so clones, around 70% of them seen just once; the ten biggest clones take up around 6.6%. Sequenced sample: PBMCs. The receptors here all came from a man aged 35 to 55 in good health and CMV-seropositive.

The chain is built from TRBV10-3 and TRBJ1-1; D possibly corresponds to TRBD1 (6 bases). Trimming took 4 bases from V and 8 from J, leaving 11 bases between them. CDR3 length: 12 residues. CDR1 and CDR2 from the germline V gene are ENHRY and SYGVKD. CDR3 sequence reads: CAISATGIEAFF. CDR3 sequence (DNA): TGTGCCATCAGTGCCACAGGGATCGAAGCTTTCTTT.

The chain carries TRBV15 and TRBJ1-5; 10 positions agree with TRBD1. The germline gives CDR1 LNHNV, CDR2 YYDKDF (reference sequence). The CDR3 is 15 residues long. Trimming removed 4 bases from V and 4 bases from J; junction bases left unmatched: 4. This CDR3 is CATSTGDRGNQPQHF. In nucleotides, the CDR3 is TGTGCCACCAGCACCGGGGACAGGGGTAATCAGCCCCAGCATTTT.

The CDR3 loop is CASSPAGGDWRPYEQYF. CDR3 coding DNA: TGTGCCAGCAGCCCAGCGGGGGGAGACTGGCGCCCCTACGAGCAGTACTTC. The chain recombines TRBV7-6 with TRBJ2-5; 9 positions match TRBD2. TRBJ2-7 explains the end of the DNA better; the J call may be wrong. Per the germline V gene, CDR1 is SGHVS and CDR2 is FNYEAQ. The length of the CDR3 is 17 residues.

The J gene is TRBJ2-7, the V gene TRBV19, with 9 bases identical to TRBD1. V trimming: 5 bases; J trimming: 3 bases; junction bases outside the gene matches: 5. This CDR3 comprises 14 residues. Germline-derived CDR1 and CDR2 are LNHDA and SQIVND (reference sequence). CDR3 DNA: TGTGCCAGTAGTCGGGACAGGGAGAGCTACGAGCAGTACTTC. Protein: CASSRDRESYEQYF.

This sequence joins TRBV7-9 and TRBJ1-2; no clear D gene. This CDR3 is built from 14 residues. Germline V gives CDR1 SEHNR, CDR2 FQNEAQ (reference sequence). Deletions cut 1 base from V and 3 bases from J, with 9 bases between. The CDR3 DNA reads TGTGCCAGCAGCTTAGACGGGGAGGACTATGGCTACACCTTC. Translated, it gives CASSLDGEDYGYTF.

The chain has TRBV29-1 and TRBJ2-1; 9 nucleotides line up with TRBD2. This CDR3 spans 17 amino acids. Germline values: CDR1 SQVTM, CDR2 ANQGSEA. Unmatched junction bases numbered 13, after V lost 6 bases and J lost 1 base. DNA of the CDR3: TGCAGCGTGGGGGGGCTAGCGGGGTTAGGATCCTACAATGAGCAGTTCTTC. Translating gives CSVGGLAGLGSYNEQFF.

V usage is TRBV10-3 and J usage is TRBJ1-1; D call uncertain. Germline lookup yields CDR1 ENHRY and CDR2 SYGVKD. CDR3 length: 17 amino acids. Trimming shortened V by 0 bases and J by 3 bases, and 17 bases separated the two germline ends. This CDR3 reads CAISESGRPSTYTEAFF. The CDR3 DNA reads as TGTGCCATCAGTGAGTCGGGCAGGCCATCTACCTACACTGAAGCTTTCTTT.

The chain uses TRBV9 and TRBJ1-3, with 8 bases that match TRBD1. This CDR3 contains 18 residues. CDR1 and CDR2 (germline): SGDLS, YYNGEE. J lost 0 bases, V lost 4 bases, and 12 bases had no gene match. The CDR3 nucleotides read TGTGCCAGCAGCTTTCGACAGGGGCAGGGGGTCTCTGGAAACACCATATATTTT. This sequence encodes CASSFRQGQGVSGNTIYF.

The chain is built from TRBV13 and TRBJ2-2, with 10 positions matching TRBD1. The germline V gene has CDR1 PRHDT and CDR2 FYEKMQ (reference sequence). V was pared by 5 bases and J by 5 bases, with 11 bases of the junction left unmatched. This CDR3 is built from 17 residues. The CDR3 here is CASSNRRDRGITGELFF. DNA of the CDR3: TGTGCCAGCAGCAATCGACGGGACAGGGGAATAACCGGGGAGCTGTTTTTT.

V and J are TRBV28 and TRBJ2-7; D is uncertain. Trimming removed 6 bases at V and 3 bases at J, with 6 bases between. Germline assignment: CDR1 MDHEN and CDR2 SYDVKM. The CDR3 is 11 amino acids. The CDR3 DNA follows: TGTGCCAGCAGCCTAGGCTACGAGCAGTACTTC. Protein: CASSLGYEQYF.